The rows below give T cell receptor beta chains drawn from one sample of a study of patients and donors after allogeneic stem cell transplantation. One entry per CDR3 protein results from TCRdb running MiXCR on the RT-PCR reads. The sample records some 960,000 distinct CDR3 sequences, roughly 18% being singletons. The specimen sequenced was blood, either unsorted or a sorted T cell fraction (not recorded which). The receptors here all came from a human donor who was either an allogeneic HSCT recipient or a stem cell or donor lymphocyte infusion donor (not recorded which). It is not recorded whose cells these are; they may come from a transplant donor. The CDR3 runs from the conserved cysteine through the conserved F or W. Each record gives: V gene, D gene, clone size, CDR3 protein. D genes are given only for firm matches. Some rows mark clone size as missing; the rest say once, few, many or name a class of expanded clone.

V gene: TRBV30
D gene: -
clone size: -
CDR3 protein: CAWNAGQNQPQHF

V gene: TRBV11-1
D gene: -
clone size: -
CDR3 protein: CASSLAPSYEQYF

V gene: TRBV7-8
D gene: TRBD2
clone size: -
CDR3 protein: CASSQRGPNTGELFF

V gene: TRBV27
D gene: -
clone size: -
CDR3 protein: CASSLFGGQPQHF

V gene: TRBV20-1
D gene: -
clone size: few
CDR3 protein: CSARVLVSQETQYF

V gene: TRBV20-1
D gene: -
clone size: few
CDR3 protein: CSARPTDYEQYF

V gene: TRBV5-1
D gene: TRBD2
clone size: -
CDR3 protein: CASSLRASGRAPVPNEQFF

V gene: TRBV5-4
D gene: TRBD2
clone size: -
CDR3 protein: CASSVGGARVSEQYF

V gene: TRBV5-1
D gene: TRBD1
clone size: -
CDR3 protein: CASSSGQGTLNTEAFF

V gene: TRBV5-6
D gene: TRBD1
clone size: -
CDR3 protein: CASSILRRTGYGYTF

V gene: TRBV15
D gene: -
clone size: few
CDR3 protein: CATHRTRETEAFF

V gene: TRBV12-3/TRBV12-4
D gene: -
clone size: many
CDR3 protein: CASSSLGLVNEQFF

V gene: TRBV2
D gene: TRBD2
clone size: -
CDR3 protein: CATSAGLAGSTGELFF

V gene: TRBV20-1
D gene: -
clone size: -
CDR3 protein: CSAKRGWGPSYEQYF

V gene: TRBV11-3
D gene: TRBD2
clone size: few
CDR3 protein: CASSLAWREAAEQFF

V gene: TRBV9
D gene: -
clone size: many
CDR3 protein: CASSDSNTGYEGEKLFF

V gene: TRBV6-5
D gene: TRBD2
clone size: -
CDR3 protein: CASSYPQRGEPSTDTQYF

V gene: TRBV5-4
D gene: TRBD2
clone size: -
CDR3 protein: CASSGGGASETQYF

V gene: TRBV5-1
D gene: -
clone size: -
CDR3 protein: CASSYNSGGSGTGELFF

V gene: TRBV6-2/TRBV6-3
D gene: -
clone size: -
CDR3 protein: CASSAGTSLRRNQPQHF

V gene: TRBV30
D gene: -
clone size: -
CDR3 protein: CAWSPIRPGTF

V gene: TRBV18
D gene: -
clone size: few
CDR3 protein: CASSPALDGGSGYGYTF

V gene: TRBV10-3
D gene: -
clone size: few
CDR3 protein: CAISLIGRNEQFF

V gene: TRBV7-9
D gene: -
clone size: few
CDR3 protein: CASSFQGGGANVLTF

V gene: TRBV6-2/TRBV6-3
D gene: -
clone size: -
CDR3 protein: CASTRTGYEQFF

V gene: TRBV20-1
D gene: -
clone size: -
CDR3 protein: CSASGLAIDNEQFF

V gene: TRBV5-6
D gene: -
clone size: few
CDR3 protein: CASSPGPVPDTQYF

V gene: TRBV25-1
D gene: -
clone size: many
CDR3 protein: CASSVPSNTGELFF

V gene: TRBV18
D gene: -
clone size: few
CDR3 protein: CASSNPAESSYNSPLHF

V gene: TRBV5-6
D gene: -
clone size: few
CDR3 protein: CASSLRIGVNTEAFF

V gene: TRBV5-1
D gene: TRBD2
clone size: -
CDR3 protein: CASSLAANLGTSGSRNEQFF

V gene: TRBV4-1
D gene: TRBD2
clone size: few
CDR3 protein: CASSQEAGAADTQYF

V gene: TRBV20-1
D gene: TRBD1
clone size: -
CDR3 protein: CSAGGQGGGNQPQHF

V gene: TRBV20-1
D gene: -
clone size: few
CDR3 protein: CSANEGGDKNIQYF

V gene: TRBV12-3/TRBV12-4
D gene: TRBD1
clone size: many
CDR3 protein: CASSSRGQGKTGELFF

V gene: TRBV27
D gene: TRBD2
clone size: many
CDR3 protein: CASSLSGTSVLKQFF

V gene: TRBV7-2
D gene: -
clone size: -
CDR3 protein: CASSALTGAKNIQYF

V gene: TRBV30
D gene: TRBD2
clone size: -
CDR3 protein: CAWSRRTSGSDEQYF

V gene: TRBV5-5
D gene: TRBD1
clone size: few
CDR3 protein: CASSFYQGAREKLFF

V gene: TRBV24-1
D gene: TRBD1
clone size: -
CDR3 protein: CATSASGQGINYGYTF

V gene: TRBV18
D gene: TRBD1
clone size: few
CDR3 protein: CASSPRDRGPYGYTF

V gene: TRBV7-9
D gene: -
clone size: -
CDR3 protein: CASTTPGALYGYTF

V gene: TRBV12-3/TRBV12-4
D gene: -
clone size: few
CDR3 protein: CASSSAGDTEAFF

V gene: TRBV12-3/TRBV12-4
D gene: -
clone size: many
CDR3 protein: CASSLRGGRVETQYF

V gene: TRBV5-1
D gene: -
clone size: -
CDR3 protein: CASSPSYSGANVLTF

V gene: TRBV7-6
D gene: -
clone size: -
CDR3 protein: CASSRVAGSDTQYF

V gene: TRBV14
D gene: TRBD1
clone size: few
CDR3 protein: CASSRTGTGNGDTEAFF

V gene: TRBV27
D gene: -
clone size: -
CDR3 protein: CASSLARRDTQYF

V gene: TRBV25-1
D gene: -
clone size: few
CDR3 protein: CASSRHKNSPLHF

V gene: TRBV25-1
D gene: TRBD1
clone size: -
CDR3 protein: CASSEASGTANSPLHF

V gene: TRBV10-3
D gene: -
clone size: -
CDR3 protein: CAISIARGPTDTQYF

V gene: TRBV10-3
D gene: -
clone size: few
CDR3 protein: CAISPTGYEQYF

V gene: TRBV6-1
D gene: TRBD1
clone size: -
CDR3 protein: CASRNRGAFQETQYF

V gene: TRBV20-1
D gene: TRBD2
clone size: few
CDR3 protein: CSARLREGITDTQYF